Listed below are T cell receptor beta chains from one sample, sequenced in a study of OX40 agonist ivuxolimab in advanced cancers. Repertoires were generated with immunoSEQ multiplex PCR, while TCRdb's copy carries only in-frame clones and drops some. The sample consists of approximately 99,000 clones, approximately 95% of them appearing once. The sample here was CD4+ or CD8+ T cells sorted from blood, taken in a trial of the OX40 agonist ivuxolimab. The receptors here all came from an adult with an advanced solid tumor such as melanoma, head and neck, liver or kidney cancer. CDR3s include the opening cysteine and the closing phenylalanine or tryptophan. The D gene is left open where the match is weak. A clone size is listed for some rows: how often the clone was seen (once, few, many), or a class if it is expanded.

clone_size: .
j_call: TRBJ1-2
d_call: .
v_call: TRBV4-2
cdr3_aa: CASAGDNWYGYTF
cdr3_nt: TGTGCCAGCGCCGGGGACAACTGGTATGGCTACACCTTC

clone_size: .
j_call: TRBJ2-3
d_call: .
v_call: TRBV9
cdr3_aa: CASSVEASASTDTQYF
cdr3_nt: TGTGCCAGCAGCGTAGAGGCTAGCGCCAGCACAGATACGCAGTATTTT

clone_size: .
j_call: TRBJ1-5
d_call: .
v_call: TRBV4-1
cdr3_aa: CASSQAARPDQPQHF
cdr3_nt: TGCGCCAGCAGCCAAGCCGCACGGCCTGATCAGCCCCAGCATTTT

clone_size: .
j_call: TRBJ2-3
d_call: .
v_call: TRBV5-4
cdr3_aa: CASSLSTALTDTQYF
cdr3_nt: TGTGCCAGCAGCTTGTCCACGGCTCTCACAGATACGCAGTATTTT

clone_size: .
j_call: TRBJ2-7
d_call: .
v_call: TRBV27
cdr3_aa: CASSLQGMSNYEQYF
cdr3_nt: TGTGCCAGCAGTTTACAGGGTATGTCCAACTACGAGCAGTACTTC

clone_size: .
j_call: TRBJ1-1
d_call: .
v_call: TRBV28
cdr3_aa: CASSDENNTEAFF
cdr3_nt: TGTGCCAGCAGCGACGAGAACAACACTGAAGCTTTCTTT

clone_size: .
j_call: TRBJ1-2
d_call: .
v_call: TRBV19
cdr3_aa: CASSWGSDYGYTF
cdr3_nt: TGTGCCAGTAGTTGGGGGTCGGACTATGGCTACACCTTC

clone_size: .
j_call: TRBJ2-7
d_call: .
v_call: TRBV28
cdr3_aa: CASSLTDRSYEQYF
cdr3_nt: TGTGCCAGCAGTCTTACCGACAGATCCTACGAGCAGTACTTC

clone_size: .
j_call: TRBJ2-5
d_call: .
v_call: TRBV5-6
cdr3_aa: CASSWGDVGGLETQYF
cdr3_nt: TGTGCCAGCAGCTGGGGAGATGTGGGGGGCCTTGAGACCCAGTACTTC

clone_size: .
j_call: TRBJ2-1
d_call: .
v_call: TRBV7-2
cdr3_aa: CASTQEGLGVGREQFF
cdr3_nt: TGTGCCAGCACCCAGGAGGGACTCGGCGTGGGTCGTGAGCAGTTCTTC

clone_size: .
j_call: TRBJ1-5
d_call: .
v_call: TRBV7-3
cdr3_aa: CASSSPGAGGNQPQHF
cdr3_nt: TGTGCCAGCAGCTCACCGGGGGCAGGGGGCAATCAGCCCCAGCATTTT

clone_size: .
j_call: TRBJ1-2
d_call: .
v_call: TRBV27
cdr3_aa: CASSLFYGATDGYTF
cdr3_nt: TGTGCCAGCAGTTTATTTTACGGGGCGACGGATGGCTACACCTTC

clone_size: .
j_call: TRBJ1-6
d_call: .
v_call: TRBV5-6
cdr3_aa: CASSSGEIGSPLHF
cdr3_nt: TGTGCCAGCAGCTCTGGGGAAATAGGTTCACCCCTCCACTTT

clone_size: once
j_call: TRBJ2-7
d_call: TRBD1
v_call: TRBV11-2
cdr3_aa: CASSLGQGLDEQYF
cdr3_nt: TGTGCCAGCAGCTTAGGACAGGGGCTCGACGAGCAGTACTTC

clone_size: .
j_call: TRBJ2-7
d_call: TRBD2
v_call: TRBV7-9
cdr3_aa: CASRPGLAGTYEQYF
cdr3_nt: TGTGCCAGCAGACCGGGACTAGCGGGAACCTACGAGCAGTACTTC

clone_size: .
j_call: TRBJ1-4
d_call: .
v_call: TRBV29-1
cdr3_aa: CSVDDGNEKLFF
cdr3_nt: TGCAGCGTTGACGACGGGAATGAAAAACTGTTTTTT

clone_size: .
j_call: TRBJ2-7
d_call: .
v_call: TRBV27
cdr3_aa: CASSLRSRGYEQYF
cdr3_nt: TGTGCCAGCAGTTTAAGGTCACGAGGATACGAGCAGTACTTC

clone_size: .
j_call: TRBJ2-7
d_call: .
v_call: TRBV13
cdr3_aa: CASSLGGSYEQYF
cdr3_nt: TGTGCCAGCAGCTTAGGGGGGTCCTACGAGCAGTACTTC

clone_size: .
j_call: TRBJ2-7
d_call: TRBD2
v_call: TRBV19
cdr3_aa: CASSITSGYEQYF
cdr3_nt: TGTGCCAGTAGTATCACTAGCGGCTACGAGCAGTACTTC

clone_size: .
j_call: TRBJ2-5
d_call: .
v_call: TRBV7-2
cdr3_aa: CASSLGTVQETQYF
cdr3_nt: TGTGCCAGCAGCTTAGGGACAGTCCAAGAGACCCAGTACTTC

clone_size: .
j_call: TRBJ2-3
d_call: TRBD2
v_call: TRBV12-5
cdr3_aa: CASGLVISGDTQYF
cdr3_nt: TGTGCTAGTGGTTTGGTAATTAGCGGGGATACGCAGTATTTT

clone_size: .
j_call: TRBJ2-5
d_call: .
v_call: TRBV2
cdr3_aa: CASSGYRSQETQYF
cdr3_nt: TGTGCCAGCAGTGGGTACCGATCCCAAGAGACCCAGTACTTC

clone_size: .
j_call: TRBJ2-3
d_call: .
v_call: TRBV27
cdr3_aa: CASSLEREGSGSDTQYF
cdr3_nt: TGTGCCAGCAGTTTAGAACGAGAAGGGTCAGGTTCAGATACGCAGTATTTT

clone_size: .
j_call: TRBJ2-2
d_call: .
v_call: TRBV4-3
cdr3_aa: CASSQDYRTKYTGELFF
cdr3_nt: TGCGCCAGCAGCCAAGATTACAGAACAAAATACACCGGGGAGCTGTTTTTT

clone_size: .
j_call: TRBJ2-1
d_call: .
v_call: TRBV7-3
cdr3_aa: CASSQQGGTQNEQFF
cdr3_nt: TGTGCCAGCAGCCAACAGGGCGGTACACAGAATGAGCAGTTCTTC

clone_size: .
j_call: TRBJ2-1
d_call: .
v_call: TRBV7-9
cdr3_aa: CASSITPGTSNYNEQFF
cdr3_nt: TGTGCCAGCAGCATCACCCCCGGGACTTCTAACTACAATGAGCAGTTCTTC

clone_size: once
j_call: TRBJ2-7
d_call: .
v_call: TRBV28
cdr3_aa: CASSAGQDTSYEQYF
cdr3_nt: TGTGCCAGCAGTGCGGGGCAGGATACCTCCTACGAGCAGTACTTC

clone_size: .
j_call: TRBJ1-1
d_call: .
v_call: TRBV27
cdr3_aa: CASREVEGTEAFF
cdr3_nt: TGTGCCAGCAGGGAGGTGGAAGGGACTGAAGCTTTCTTT

clone_size: once
j_call: TRBJ1-2
d_call: .
v_call: TRBV27
cdr3_aa: CASSLRGPNWSGYTF
cdr3_nt: TGTGCCAGCAGTTTGAGAGGGCCGAATTGGTCGGGCTACACCTTC

clone_size: .
j_call: TRBJ2-3
d_call: TRBD1
v_call: TRBV13
cdr3_aa: CASSVSGTGGSDTQYF
cdr3_nt: TGTGCCAGCAGCGTCTCCGGGACAGGGGGCAGTGATACGCAGTATTTT

clone_size: .
j_call: TRBJ1-6
d_call: TRBD1
v_call: TRBV6-4
cdr3_aa: CASRRRDSYSPLHF
cdr3_nt: TGTGCCAGCAGGCGACGGGACAGTTATTCACCCCTCCACTTT

clone_size: .
j_call: TRBJ2-2
d_call: TRBD2
v_call: TRBV4-2
cdr3_aa: CASSPSGAELFF
cdr3_nt: TGTGCCAGCAGCCCTAGCGGGGCGGAGCTGTTTTTT

clone_size: .
j_call: TRBJ2-7
d_call: .
v_call: TRBV7-8
cdr3_aa: CASSPGPAIEQYF
cdr3_nt: TGTGCCAGCAGCCCCGGGCCCGCGATCGAGCAGTACTTC

clone_size: .
j_call: TRBJ2-7
d_call: .
v_call: TRBV25-1
cdr3_aa: CASSDPDRAYEQYF
cdr3_nt: TGTGCCAGCAGTGACCCCGACCGAGCCTACGAGCAGTACTTC

clone_size: .
j_call: TRBJ1-1
d_call: .
v_call: TRBV19
cdr3_aa: CASSASRVFLTEAFF
cdr3_nt: TGTGCCAGTAGTGCGAGCAGGGTGTTTTTGACTGAAGCTTTCTTT

clone_size: .
j_call: TRBJ2-2
d_call: .
v_call: TRBV6-6
cdr3_aa: CASSPGQGETGELFF
cdr3_nt: TGTGCCAGCAGTCCCGGGCAGGGAGAGACCGGGGAGCTGTTTTTT

clone_size: .
j_call: TRBJ2-1
d_call: .
v_call: TRBV7-3
cdr3_aa: CASSLGPSYNEQFF
cdr3_nt: TGTGCCAGCAGCTTAGGACCATCCTACAATGAGCAGTTCTTC

clone_size: .
j_call: TRBJ1-5
d_call: .
v_call: TRBV21-1
cdr3_aa: CASSKGPGTGGTQPQHF
cdr3_nt: TGTGCCAGCAGCAAAGGACCCGGGACAGGGGGAACTCAGCCCCAGCATTTT

clone_size: .
j_call: TRBJ1-5
d_call: .
v_call: TRBV19
cdr3_aa: CASSTVGEQPQHF
cdr3_nt: TGTGCCAGTAGTACAGTCGGGGAGCAGCCCCAGCATTTT

clone_size: .
j_call: TRBJ2-7
d_call: .
v_call: TRBV20-1
cdr3_aa: CSASELYEQYF
cdr3_nt: TGCAGCGCTAGCGAACTCTACGAGCAGTACTTC

clone_size: .
j_call: TRBJ2-5
d_call: .
v_call: TRBV6-5
cdr3_aa: CASSYSSDEETQYF
cdr3_nt: TGTGCCAGCAGTTACTCTTCAGATGAAGAGACCCAGTACTTC

clone_size: .
j_call: TRBJ1-2
d_call: .
v_call: TRBV7-9
cdr3_aa: CASSSRQEYGYTF
cdr3_nt: TGTGCCAGCAGCTCCCGACAGGAGTATGGCTACACCTTC

clone_size: .
j_call: TRBJ1-1
d_call: TRBD1
v_call: TRBV11-1
cdr3_aa: CASSITEGAYTEAFF
cdr3_nt: TGTGCCAGCAGCATCACGGAGGGGGCCTACACTGAAGCTTTCTTT

clone_size: .
j_call: TRBJ2-1
d_call: .
v_call: TRBV19
cdr3_aa: CASSIEGWNEQFF
cdr3_nt: TGTGCCAGTAGTATAGAGGGGTGGAATGAGCAGTTCTTC

clone_size: .
j_call: TRBJ1-5
d_call: .
v_call: TRBV19
cdr3_aa: CASSWGDAPNQPQHF
cdr3_nt: TGTGCCAGCAGTTGGGGGGACGCTCCCAATCAGCCCCAGCATTTT

clone_size: .
j_call: TRBJ2-7
d_call: .
v_call: TRBV2
cdr3_aa: CASSDWFGGAESEQYF
cdr3_nt: TGTGCCAGCAGTGACTGGTTCGGGGGCGCGGAGTCCGAGCAGTACTTC

clone_size: .
j_call: TRBJ2-5
d_call: .
v_call: TRBV11-2
cdr3_aa: CASSFRGQPQETQYF
cdr3_nt: TGTGCCAGCAGCTTCAGAGGACAGCCACAAGAGACCCAGTACTTC